This T cell receptor beta chain was sequenced during a study of cytomegalovirus exposure and HLA in healthy donors. Points from the study as a whole: The HLA-A and HLA-B alleles of most subjects were reportedly predicted accurately from TCR beta sequences. Across donors, sequencing depth was assumed by presence/absence analyses to be roughly uniform. CMV serostatus was the sole immune exposure data available.

A word on this clone: Its antigen is currently unknown.

The PCR ran on 60 Vbeta and 13 Jbeta primers. The repertoire was sequenced with immunoSEQ multiplex PCR; TCRdb's copy has only in-frame clones and lacks some. The table has 160,000 or so clones, around four fifths seen once; the top ten hold 1.3%. This receptor was obtained from a man between 25 and 39 years old in good health and CMV-seronegative. Source material: PBMCs.

CDR3 residues: CASSQESLIPLNTEAFF. The CDR3 DNA reads as TGCGCCAGCAGCCAAGAGAGTCTCATACCGTTGAACACTGAAGCTTTCTTT. The chain employs TRBV4-1 and TRBJ1-1, with D uncertain. The V gene's germline CDR1 is MGHRA and CDR2 YSYEKL. The CDR3 length is 17 residues. The V gene lost 0 bases and the J gene lost 0 bases, with 14 bases spanning the gap.